The 4 T cell receptor beta chains below come from one sample, sequenced in a study of blood T cell repertoires in COVID-19. Sequencing was performed with immunoSEQ multiplex PCR; in TCRdb, only in-frame clones are kept and a portion is missing. The table has about 110,000 clones, approximately 87% seen once; the top ten hold about 7%. The sequenced material came from peripheral blood. The source is a woman aged 50 to 60 with acute or convalescent COVID-19.

The genes are TRBV5-6 and TRBJ1-5; D unresolved. Trimming shortened V by 0 bases and J by 7 bases, and 8 bases separated the two germline ends. CDR3 length: 13 residues. The V gene's germline CDR1 is SGHDT and CDR2 YYEEEE. The CDR3 DNA reads as TGTGCCAGCAGCTTGGGTTCGGGGCAGCCCCAGCATTTT. Its translation is CASSLGSGQPQHF.

The chain combines TRBV5-1 with TRBJ2-1; maybe TRBD1 (6 bases). Trimming took 5 bases from V and 6 from J, leaving 9 bases between them. The V gene's germline CDR1 is SGHRS and CDR2 YFSETQ. The CDR3 totals 12 residues. CDR3 loop: CASRPTGNEQFF. The CDR3 DNA follows: TGCGCCAGCAGGCCGACAGGCAATGAGCAGTTCTTC.

This clone was seen a handful of times. The V and J genes are TRBV7-9 and TRBJ1-1, with a tentative D call TRBD1 (6 bases). Germline V lookup: CDR1 SEHNR, CDR2 FQNEAQ (reference sequence). The CDR3 contains 13 residues. V shed 1 base and J shed 8 bases, with 11 bases lying between them. In nucleotides, the CDR3 is TGTGCCAGCAGCTTAGGACAGGCTGGGGAAGCTTTCTTT. It translates to CASSLGQAGEAFF.

V usage is TRBV19 and J usage is TRBJ1-5, with D perhaps TRBD1 (6 bases). This CDR3 has 16 amino acids. V was clipped by 4 bases and J by 7 bases, with 20 bases between them. Per the germline V gene, CDR1 is LNHDA and CDR2 is SQIVND (reference sequence). The CDR3 sequence: CASSTPRAGARQPQHF. The CDR3 DNA reads TGTGCCAGTAGTACCCCCAGAGCGGGGGCAAGACAGCCCCAGCATTTT.